This T cell receptor beta chain originates from a study of T cells in Graves' hyperthyroidism and ophthalmopathy. V lost 2 bases and J 10 bases, leaving 14 bases between the germline ends. Germline V gene sequence: CDR1 SGHTA, CDR2 FQGTGA. CDR3 length equals 13 residues. Authors of the study amplified TCR beta CDR3 regions from RNA transcripts. Primed by the HTBI set, a first-round RT-PCR was run on the TCR CDR3. In TCRdb, the multiplex PCR reads were re-called with MiXCR into one record per CDR3 protein. This table has 450,000 to 700,000 distinct CDR3 sequences, around 42% appearing once. The sequenced sample was peripheral blood or thyroid tissue (not recorded which). The chain couples TRBV7-3 to TRBJ1-1; D perhaps matches TRBD1 (5 bases). The sequence was obtained from an adult woman with Graves' disease, either hyperthyroidism or ophthalmopathy (not recorded which). Written as DNA, the CDR3 is TGTGCCAGCAGCTTAGGTGAGGGGAGTGGAGCTTTCTTT. Translated: CASSLGEGSGAFF.